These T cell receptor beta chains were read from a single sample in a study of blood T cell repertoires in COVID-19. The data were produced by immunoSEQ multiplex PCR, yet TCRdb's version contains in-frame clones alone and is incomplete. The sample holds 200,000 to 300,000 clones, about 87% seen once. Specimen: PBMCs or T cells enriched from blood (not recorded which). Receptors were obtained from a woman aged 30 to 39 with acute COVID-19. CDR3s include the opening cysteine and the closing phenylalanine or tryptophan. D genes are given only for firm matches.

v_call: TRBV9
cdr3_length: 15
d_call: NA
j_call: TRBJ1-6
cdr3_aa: CASSVAGHPNSPLHF
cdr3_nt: TGTGCCAGCAGCGTAGCGGGACATCCCAATTCACCCCTCCACTTT

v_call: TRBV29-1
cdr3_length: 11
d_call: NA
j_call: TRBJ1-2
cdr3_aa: CSAHTHYGYTF
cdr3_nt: TGCAGCGCCCACACCCACTATGGCTACACCTTC

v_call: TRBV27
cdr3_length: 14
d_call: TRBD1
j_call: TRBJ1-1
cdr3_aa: CASSLSGGQREAFF
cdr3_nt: TGTGCCAGCAGTTTATCGGGGGGACAGAGGGAAGCTTTCTTT

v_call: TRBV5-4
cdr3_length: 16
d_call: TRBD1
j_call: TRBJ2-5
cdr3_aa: CASSARSDRARETQYF
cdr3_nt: TGTGCCAGCAGCGCCCGTAGTGACAGGGCTAGAGAGACCCAGTACTTC

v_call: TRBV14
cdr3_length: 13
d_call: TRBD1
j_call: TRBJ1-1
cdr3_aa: CASSRDRSLGAFF
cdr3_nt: TGTGCCAGCAGCCGGGACAGGAGTCTGGGGGCTTTCTTT

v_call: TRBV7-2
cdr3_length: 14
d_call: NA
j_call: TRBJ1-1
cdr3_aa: CASSLWQEGTEAFF
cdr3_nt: TGTGCCAGCAGCTTGTGGCAGGAAGGCACTGAAGCTTTCTTT

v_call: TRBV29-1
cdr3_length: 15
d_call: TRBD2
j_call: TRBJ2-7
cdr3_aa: CSVEGGTQLSYEQYF
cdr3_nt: TGCAGCGTTGAGGGGGGGACTCAACTATCCTACGAGCAGTACTTC

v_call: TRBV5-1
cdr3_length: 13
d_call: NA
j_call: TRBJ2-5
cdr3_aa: CASSLGAGETQYF
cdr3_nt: TGCGCCAGCAGCTTGGGGGCAGGGGAGACCCAGTACTTC

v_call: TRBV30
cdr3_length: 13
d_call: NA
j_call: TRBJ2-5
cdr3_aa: CAWSPEVFETQYF
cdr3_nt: TGTGCCTGGAGCCCCGAGGTTTTTGAGACCCAGTACTTC

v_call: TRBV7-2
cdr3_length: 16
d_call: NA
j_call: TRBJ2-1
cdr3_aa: CASSSMGLKAYNEQFF
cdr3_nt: TGTGCCAGCAGCTCAATGGGACTGAAGGCGTACAATGAGCAGTTCTTC

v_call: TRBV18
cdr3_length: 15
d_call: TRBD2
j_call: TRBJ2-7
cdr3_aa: CASSQAGSRTYEQYF
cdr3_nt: TGTGCCAGCTCTCAAGCGGGGAGCAGGACCTACGAGCAGTACTTC

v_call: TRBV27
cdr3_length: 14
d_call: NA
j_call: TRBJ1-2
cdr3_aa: CASSLNDQGHGYTF
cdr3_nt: TGTGCCAGCAGTTTAAATGACCAGGGCCATGGCTACACCTTC

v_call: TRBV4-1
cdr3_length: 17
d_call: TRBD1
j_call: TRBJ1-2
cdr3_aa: CASSQGTGELFNYGYTF
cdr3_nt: TGCGCCAGCAGCCAGGGGACAGGGGAGCTGTTTAACTATGGCTACACCTTC

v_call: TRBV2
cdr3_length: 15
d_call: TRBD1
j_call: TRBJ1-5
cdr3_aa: CASSLSGQGSQPQHF
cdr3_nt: TGTGCCAGCAGTCTAAGTGGACAGGGGAGTCAGCCCCAGCATTTT

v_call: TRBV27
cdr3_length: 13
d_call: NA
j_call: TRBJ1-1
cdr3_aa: CASSLERNTEAFF
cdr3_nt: TGTGCCAGCAGTTTAGAGAGGAACACTGAAGCTTTCTTT

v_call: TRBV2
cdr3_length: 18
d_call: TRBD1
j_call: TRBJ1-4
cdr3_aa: CASSEAMDRTATNEKLFF
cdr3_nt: TGTGCCAGCAGTGAAGCGATGGACAGGACTGCAACTAATGAAAAACTGTTTTTT

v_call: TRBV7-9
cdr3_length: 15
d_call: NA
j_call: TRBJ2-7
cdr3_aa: CASSNDIPPSYEQYF
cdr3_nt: TGTGCCAGCAGCAACGACATCCCTCCATCCTACGAGCAGTACTTC

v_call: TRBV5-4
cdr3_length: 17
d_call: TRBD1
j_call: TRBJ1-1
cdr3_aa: CASSQDRGQGHRPEAFF
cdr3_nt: TGTGCCAGCAGCCAAGACAGGGGGCAGGGACACCGGCCTGAAGCTTTCTTT

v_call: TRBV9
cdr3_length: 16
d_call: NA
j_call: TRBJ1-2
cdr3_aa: CASSVVPGGTGHGYTF
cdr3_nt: TGTGCCAGCAGCGTAGTTCCGGGAGGGACGGGCCATGGCTACACCTTC

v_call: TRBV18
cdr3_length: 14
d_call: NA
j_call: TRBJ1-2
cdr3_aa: CASSPAETNYGYTF
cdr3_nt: TGTGCCAGCTCACCCGCGGAAACTAACTATGGCTACACCTTC

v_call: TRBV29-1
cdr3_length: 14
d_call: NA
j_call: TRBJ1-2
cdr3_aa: CSVPPGQANYGYTF
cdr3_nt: TGCAGCGTTCCCCCGGGACAAGCTAACTATGGCTACACCTTC

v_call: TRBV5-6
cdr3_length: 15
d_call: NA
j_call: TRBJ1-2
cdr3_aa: CASSRGTPFYYGYTF
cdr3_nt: TGTGCCAGCAGCAGGGGGACACCCTTTTACTATGGCTACACCTTC

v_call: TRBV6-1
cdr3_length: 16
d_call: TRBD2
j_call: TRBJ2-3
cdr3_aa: CASSARTSMSTDTQYF
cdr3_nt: TGTGCCAGCAGTGCCAGGACTAGCATGAGCACAGATACGCAGTATTTT